Below are 20 T cell receptor beta chains sequenced from a single sample in a study of blood T cells in healthy people across ages. Combining a sample-barcoded 5' primer with a J-beta primer mix, a second PCR ran for about 6 to 12 cycles. TCRdb re-analysed the 5' RACE reads in MiXCR, keeping a single row per CDR3 protein. The profile shows 1.5 million to 2 million distinct CDR3 sequences, roughly 28% of them singletons. The sequencing input was blood. These receptors all come from a woman younger than 45 in good health.

Comments on this clonotype: A read error may account for a junction end that differs from germline. This chain uses TRBV20-1 with TRBJ2-5; 7 nucleotides match TRBD2. Per the germline V gene, CDR1 is DFQATT and CDR2 is SNEGSKA (reference sequence). This CDR3 is 11 amino acids long. CDR3 bases: TGCGGTGCTGGGGGAGGGGAGACCCAGTACTTC. This gives the protein CGAGGGETQYF.

The V call is TRBV7-8, the J call TRBJ1-1, with D hard to call. Trimming removed 2 bases from V and 0 bases from J, with 10 bases in between. Germline V CDR1 and CDR2: SGHVS, FQNEAQ. The CDR3 covers 15 residues. The CDR3 bases are TGTGCCAGCAGCTTAATGGCAGACATGAACACTGAAGCTTTCTTT. This gives the protein CASSLMADMNTEAFF.

The chain uses TRBV20-1 and TRBJ2-4, with D possibly being TRBD1 or TRBD2 (6 bases each). The CDR3 runs 13 residues. Trimming pared 6 bases from V and 13 bases from J, leaving 22 bases between. Germline V gene data show CDR1 as DFQATT and CDR2 as SNEGSKA (reference sequence). The CDR3 is CSAPGQSSGEQYF. The CDR3 nucleotides are TGCAGTGCCCCCGGACAGTCCTCGGGAGAGCAGTACTTC.

A few counts support this clonotype. The chain couples TRBV5-1 to TRBJ1-2; TRBD1 matches at 8 bases. The V gene end was trimmed by 4 bases and the J gene end by 0 bases; junction bases not matched to a gene: 5. CDR3 length: 15 residues. Germline CDR1 is SGHRS and CDR2 is YFSETQ. The CDR3 region is CASSHDRGPNYGYTF. CDR3 DNA sequence: TGCGCCAGCAGCCACGACAGGGGCCCTAACTATGGCTACACCTTC.

The J gene is TRBJ2-2, the V gene TRBV20-1, with 7 nucleotides matching TRBD1. The CDR3 has 15 residues. Germline CDR1 DFQATT, CDR2 SNEGSKA (reference sequence). The ends lost 3 bases at V and 1 base at J; junction bases unmatched: 5. DNA of the CDR3: TGCAGTGCTAGTGGGCAGGGGGTGAACACCGGGGAGCTGTTTTTT. It yields the protein CSASGQGVNTGELFF.

The V and J genes are TRBV20-1 and TRBJ2-3; 8 bases agree with TRBD2. There are 14 residues in the CDR3. J was trimmed by 8 bases and V by 0 bases; bases with no gene match: 7. CDR1 is DFQATT and CDR2 is SNEGSKA in the germline V gene (reference sequence). CDR3 amino acids: CSAREIAGIGTQYF. The CDR3 bases are TGCAGTGCTAGAGAGATAGCGGGAATAGGTACGCAGTATTTT.

V and J are TRBV5-1 and TRBJ2-7, with 8 bases lining up with TRBD1. V shed 4 bases, J shed 6 bases, and the junction held 9 bases outside the gene matches. Germline lookup yields CDR1 SGHRS and CDR2 YFSETQ. The CDR3 covers 14 residues. Written as DNA, the CDR3 is TGCGCCAGCAGCCCAGGGGGCGCCTGGGGCGAGCAGTACTTC. Amino acid sequence: CASSPGGAWGEQYF.

Many counts were recorded for this clonotype. The rearrangement links TRBV4-1 to TRBJ1-1, with D possibly matching TRBD1 (5 bases). V lost 0 bases to trimming and J lost 2 bases, with 7 bases between them. CDR1 and CDR2 (germline): MGHRA, YSYEKL. CDR3 length: 14 amino acids. The CDR3 coding sequence is TGCGCCAGCAGCCAAGACCAGGGTAACACTGAAGCTTTCTTT. Translated, it gives CASSQDQGNTEAFF.

This rearrangement joins TRBV13 to TRBJ2-5; 7 nucleotides agree with TRBD2. This CDR3 has 16 amino acids. The germline V gene has CDR1 PRHDT and CDR2 FYEKMQ (reference sequence). V dropped 1 base and J dropped 2; count of bases not matched to a gene: 7. Here the CDR3 DNA reads TGTGCCAGCAGCTTAGTTGACCTAGCGGATCAAGAGACCCAGTACTTC. Translated, it gives CASSLVDLADQETQYF.

Comments on this clonotype: Mismatch with germline at one junction end may stem from a read error. This rearrangement joins TRBV5-1 to TRBJ2-3; D call uncertain. In germline, CDR1 is SGHRS, CDR2 YFSETQ. The CDR3 is 14 amino acids. CDR3 in amino acids: CASSLDISTDTRYF. The CDR3 nucleotides are TGCGCCAGCAGCTTGGACATAAGCACAGATACGCGGTATTTT.

The V call is TRBV2, the J call TRBJ2-3; D is unclear. The V end lost 3 bases, the J end lost 4 bases, and 8 bases lay between the germline ends. The germline V gene has CDR1 SNHLY and CDR2 FYNNEI. This CDR3 has 13 amino acids. Here the CDR3 DNA reads TGTGCCAGCAGTGATATAGTTCCAGATACGCAGTATTTT. Its protein is CASSDIVPDTQYF.

Regarding this clonotype: A much larger clone is a single base away; this may be a read error. J is TRBJ2-1 and V is TRBV29-1; no definite D call. This CDR3 is built from 11 residues. Germline loops: CDR1 SQVTM, CDR2 ANQGSEA. V was shortened by 7 bases and J by 10 bases, with 14 bases between the two germline ends. CDR3 nucleotide sequence: TGCAGCGCCAAAGACCCCTACGAGCAGTTCTTC. Translating it yields CSAKDPYEQFF.

This clonotype was counted a few times. V gene TRBV24-1 combines with J gene TRBJ2-1; 9 nucleotides match TRBD1. Germline V gives CDR1 KGHDR, CDR2 SFDVKD. V lost 4 bases to trimming and J lost 5 bases; unmatched junction nucleotides: 8. This CDR3 contains 16 residues. DNA of the CDR3: TGTGCCACCAGTGAAACCGGGACAGGGAATAACAATGAGCAGTTCTTC. It is translated as CATSETGTGNNNEQFF.

The rearrangement uses TRBV3-1 and TRBJ1-5; TRBD1 matches 9 bases. The CDR3 consists of 16 residues. V lost 4 bases to trimming and J lost 3 bases; unmatched junction nucleotides: 7. Germline V gene data show CDR1 as LGHDT and CDR2 as YNNKEL (reference sequence). The CDR3 DNA reads as TGTGCCAGCAGCCCTGCTTGGGACAGGGACAATCAGCCCCAGCATTTT. Residues: CASSPAWDRDNQPQHF.

The rearrangement joins TRBV5-1 to TRBJ2-2; 10 bases map to TRBD2. The germline gives CDR1 SGHRS, CDR2 YFSETQ. This CDR3 comprises 16 residues. The V gene end was trimmed by 4 bases and the J gene end by 6 bases; junction bases not matched to a gene: 9. This CDR3 is CASSEETSGVAGELFF. In DNA, the CDR3 is TGCGCCAGCAGCGAAGAAACTAGCGGGGTGGCCGGGGAGCTGTTTTTT.

V gene TRBV9 combines with J gene TRBJ2-1; 14 bases agree with TRBD2. From germline, CDR1 is SGDLS and CDR2 YYNGEE. Trimming removed 4 bases from V and 3 bases from J; junction bases left unmatched: 6. This CDR3 has 17 residues. CDR3 residues: CASSLTSGGAGYNEQFF. The CDR3 DNA sequence: TGTGCCAGCAGCTTGACTAGCGGGGGGGCAGGCTACAATGAGCAGTTCTTC.

This clonotype was detected a few times. V usage is TRBV5-1 and J usage is TRBJ2-1; tentatively, D is TRBD1 (6 bases). Germline values: CDR1 SGHRS, CDR2 YFSETQ. Trimming removed 3 bases from V and 10 bases from J, with 17 bases in between. The CDR3 runs 14 residues. In DNA form, the CDR3 reads TGCGCCAGCAGCTCAAGGGCAGGGGTGGGCGAGCAGTTCTTC. The encoded protein is CASSSRAGVGEQFF.

The chain links TRBV7-6 to TRBJ2-5; TRBD2 might be the D (6 bases). This CDR3 is 16 amino acids long. In germline, CDR1 is SGHVS, CDR2 FNYEAQ. V was cut by 5 bases and J by 5 bases, with 21 bases left in between. The CDR3 protein is CASSVQPRAGRETQYF. The CDR3 coding sequence is TGTGCCAGCAGCGTCCAGCCCAGGGCTGGGAGGGAGACCCAGTACTTC. The full variable domain, with the rest looked up from reference TRBV7-6 and TRBJ2-5, is GAGVSQSPRYKVTKRGQDVALRCDPISGHVSLYWYRQALGQGPEFLTYFNYEAQQDKSGLPNDRFSAERPEGSISTLTIQRTEQRDSAMYRCASSVQPRAGRETQYFGPGTRLLVL.

The genes are TRBV2 and TRBJ2-5; TRBD2 might be the D (5 bases). The CDR3 runs to 13 residues. V was cut by 6 bases and J by 2 bases, with 10 bases left in between. CDR1 SNHLY and CDR2 FYNNEI come from the germline V gene. The CDR3 sequence: CASRRERQETQYF. The CDR3 coding sequence is TGTGCCAGCAGACGGGAACGACAAGAGACCCAGTACTTC.

The CDR3 bases are TGTGCCAGCAGCTTAGGAGGGGCGGGAAGCCAGACTGAAGCTTTCTTT. Its protein is CASSLGGAGSQTEAFF. The chain has TRBV7-2 and TRBJ1-1, with D possibly TRBD1 on 5 matching bases. The CDR3 consists of 16 residues. Germline V gives CDR1 SGHTA, CDR2 FQGNSA. Trimming left V 1 base short and J 5 bases short, with 17 bases between.